The present T cell receptor beta chain was sequenced within a study of blood T cells in healthy people across ages. The germline V gene encodes CDR1 ENHRY and CDR2 SYGVKD. The CDR3 has 12 amino acids. V dropped 0 bases and J dropped 4 bases, with 2 bases sitting between them. A J-beta primer mix and a sample-barcoded 5' primer were used in a second PCR of roughly 6 to 12 cycles. One entry per CDR3 protein, called by TCRdb with MiXCR from the 5' RACE reads. The sample includes 800,000 or so distinct CDR3 sequences, around 62% of them seen just once. Sequenced input: blood. V is TRBV10-3 and J is TRBJ2-3; D is ambiguous. The sequence was obtained from a young man in good health. The CDR3 region has the DNA TGTGCCATCAGTGAGTCATCAGATACGCAGTATTTT. Translation: CAISESSDTQYF.